These 29 T cell receptor beta chains share one sample of origin, sequenced in a study of vaccination and CD4 T cells after COVID-19. Documented treatment: approximately 11-day PBMC culture with coronavirus spike peptide pools or control peptides (ViraFEST assay). The Oncomine TCR Beta short-read assay sequenced DNA from cultured CD4+ T cells. TCRdb called the PCR reads again in MiXCR, with one record for every CDR3 protein. The sample has 17,000 or so distinct CDR3 sequences, 45% to 55% seen once. These receptors are not linked to any known antigen. The sequenced sample was CD4+ T cells from blood, cultured in vitro. The receptor source for this set is a human donor who had recovered from COVID-19.

This clonotype was picked up a small number of times. J is TRBJ2-3 and V is TRBV6-2 or TRBV6-3, with 8 positions matching TRBD2. The germline V gene encodes CDR1 MNHEY and CDR2 SVGEGT. V shed 7 bases, J shed 8 bases, and the junction held 8 bases outside the gene matches. The CDR3 consists of 13 residues. The CDR3 sequence: CASTQGGGITQYF. The CDR3 DNA is TGTGCCAGCACCCAAGGCGGGGGGATTACGCAGTATTTT.

This clonotype has just one count. V is TRBV27 and J is TRBJ1-1; 12 bases are shared with TRBD1. Germline-derived CDR1 and CDR2 are MNHEY and SMNVEV (reference sequence). The CDR3 length is 18 residues. Germline trimming cut 3 bases from V and 1 base from J; bases unmatched to any gene: 9. The CDR3 DNA is TGTGCCAGCAGTTTGGCCGGGACAGGGGGCTATCGGAACACTGAAGCTTTCTTT. Protein: CASSLAGTGGYRNTEAFF.

The sample holds a few counts of this clonotype. The chain links TRBV2 to TRBJ2-3, with 7 bases that match TRBD2. The V and J ends lost 1 base and 8 bases, in that order; junction bases with no gene match: 9. The CDR3 is made up of 15 amino acids. CDR1 SNHLY and CDR2 FYNNEI come from the germline V gene. The CDR3 loop reads CASSEDRGLPITQYF. The CDR3 DNA reads TGTGCCAGCAGTGAAGATAGGGGACTACCTATTACGCAGTATTTT.

This clonotype was picked up a small number of times. The rearrangement uses TRBV7-9 and TRBJ1-2; D possibly corresponds to TRBD1 (5 bases). Deletions cut 5 bases from V and 7 bases from J, with 14 bases between. In germline, CDR1 is SEHNR, CDR2 FQNEAQ (reference sequence). This CDR3 has 13 amino acids. The CDR3 nucleotides are TGTGCCAGCAGCCCCCTGCAGGGCCCTGGCTACACCTTC. It translates to CASSPLQGPGYTF.

The V and J genes are TRBV10-3 and TRBJ1-1; D is perhaps TRBD1 (5 bases). The CDR3 runs to 17 residues. Germline CDR1 ENHRY, CDR2 SYGVKD. Deletions cut 2 bases from V and 1 base from J, with 17 bases between. The CDR3 DNA follows: TGTGCCATCAGTGAGCGAGAGGGGAAGAGCTCGAACACTGAAGCTTTCTTT. Its protein is CAISEREGKSSNTEAFF.

The CDR3 DNA is TGCAGTGCTCAGGGGAAGCCCCCCATGAACACTGAAGCTTTCTTT. It codes for CSAQGKPPMNTEAFF. The chain couples TRBV20-1 to TRBJ1-1; perhaps TRBD1 as D (6 bases). This CDR3 region has 15 residues. The germline V gene encodes CDR1 DFQATT and CDR2 SNEGSKA (reference sequence). Trimming took off 5 bases at V and 0 bases at J, with 16 bases between the two ends.

V usage is TRBV6-1 and J usage is TRBJ2-7; TRBD2 is a possible D gene (6 bases). Trimming left V 6 bases short and J 4 bases short, with 10 bases between. The CDR3 has 12 residues. Germline V gene data show CDR1 as MNHNS and CDR2 as SASEGT. The CDR3 region is CASRGDSYEQYF. CDR3 sequence (DNA): TGTGCCAGCAGAGGGGACTCTTACGAGCAGTACTTC.

This clonotype was found once. This rearrangement joins TRBV7-2 to TRBJ2-5; 13 bases are a match to TRBD2. CDR1 is SGHTA and CDR2 is FQGNSA in the germline V gene. Trimming cost V 7 bases and J 4 bases; bases outside gene matches: 15. The CDR3 consists of 18 residues. The CDR3 spells CASTWTSGRGGRGETQYF. The CDR3 DNA follows: TGTGCCAGCACGTGGACTAGCGGGAGAGGTGGAAGAGGAGAGACCCAGTACTTC. Full variable domain (outside the CDR3, taken from reference TRBV7-2 and TRBJ2-5): GAGVSQSPSNKVTEKGKDVELRCDPISGHTALYWYRQSLGQGLEFLIYFQGNSAPDKSGLPSDRFSAERTGGSVSTLTIQRTQQEDSAVYLCASTWTSGRGGRGETQYFGPGTRLLVL.

The chain joins TRBV27 to TRBJ2-1; D gene unclear. This CDR3 comprises 15 residues. Germline V CDR1 and CDR2: MNHEY, SMNVEV (reference sequence). The V and J ends lost 6 bases and 2 bases respectively, with 14 bases between them. The CDR3 DNA follows: TGTGCCAGCAGACCCCCCGGCGGTACCTACAATGAGCAGTTCTTC. As protein: CASRPPGGTYNEQFF.

This sequence joins TRBV7-3 and TRBJ2-3; D may correspond to TRBD1 or TRBD2 (6 bases each). V dropped 1 base and J dropped 1 base, with 15 bases sitting between them. Looked up from germline, CDR1 is SGHTA and CDR2 is FQGTGA. This CDR3 region has 17 residues. CDR3 region: CASSLNPGARGTDTQYF. In DNA, the CDR3 is TGTGCCAGCAGCTTAAATCCGGGGGCGCGGGGCACAGATACGCAGTATTTT.

The chain links TRBV7-3 to TRBJ1-2, with 10 bases aligning to TRBD1. The CDR3 totals 15 residues. Germline lookup yields CDR1 SGHTA and CDR2 FQGTGA. V shed 2 bases, J shed 8 bases, and the junction held 8 bases outside the gene matches. The CDR3 DNA reads TGTGCCAGCAGCTTATCCCAAGGGACAGGGGACGGCTACACCTTC. It encodes CASSLSQGTGDGYTF.

The table lists this clonotype with a count of one. The J gene is TRBJ1-5, the V gene TRBV20-1; the D is unclear. The V gene lost 3 bases and the J gene lost 4 bases, with 7 bases spanning the gap. Germline CDR1 is DFQATT and CDR2 is SNEGSKA (reference sequence). The CDR3 length is 12 residues. The CDR3 protein is CSARGSNQPQHF. The CDR3 coding sequence is TGCAGTGCTAGGGGCAGTAATCAGCCCCAGCATTTT.

The chain employs TRBV7-2 and TRBJ1-1, with D possibly matching TRBD1 (5 bases). CDR1 and CDR2 from the germline V gene are SGHTA and FQGNSA. The CDR3 length is 14 residues. V was clipped by 5 bases and J by 1 base, with 11 bases between them. The CDR3: CASSPGHQNTEAFF. The CDR3 nucleotides are TGTGCCAGCAGCCCCGGACACCAGAACACTGAAGCTTTCTTT.

This chain connects TRBV6-1 to TRBJ2-1; TRBD2 agrees at 10 bases. Germline lookup yields CDR1 MNHNS and CDR2 SASEGT. With V trimmed by 6 bases and J by 3 bases, 2 bases remained unmatched. CDR3 size: 14 residues. The CDR3 DNA follows: TGTGCCAGCAGCGGGACTAGCGACTACAATGAGCAGTTCTTC. Residues: CASSGTSDYNEQFF.

The chain couples TRBV6-5 to TRBJ2-1; D possibly matches TRBD1 or TRBD2 (6 bases each). V lost 6 bases and J 10 bases, leaving 28 bases between the germline ends. The germline gives CDR1 MNHEY, CDR2 SVGAGI. The CDR3 is 17 amino acids. This CDR3 is CASSYNRGPLGPSEQFF. As DNA, the CDR3 is TGTGCCAGCAGCTACAACCGGGGGCCCCTAGGACCCTCGGAGCAGTTCTTC.

This clonotype was seen just once. One end of the junction does not line up with germline, which may come from a read error. This chain uses TRBV15 with TRBJ1-1; unclear D gene. This CDR3 region has 15 residues. Germline V gives CDR1 LNHNV, CDR2 YYDKDF (reference sequence). The CDR3 is CATSNPGPVNTKAFF. The CDR3 DNA is TGTGCCACCAGCAACCCGGGCCCGGTGAACACTAAAGCTTTCTTT.

This clonotype was detected a few times. The J gene is TRBJ2-5, the V gene TRBV15, with 7 bases fitting TRBD1. Germline loops: CDR1 LNHNV, CDR2 YYDKDF (reference sequence). The CDR3 sequence is 16 residues long. The V gene end was trimmed by 4 bases and the J gene end by 2 bases; junction bases not matched to a gene: 10. The DNA for the CDR3 is TGTGCCACCAGCATAACAGGGGTAGTTCGACAAGAGACCCAGTACTTC. It translates to CATSITGVVRQETQYF.

This clonotype was recorded only once. The J gene is TRBJ2-2, the V gene TRBV14; 7 bases map to TRBD2. Germline lookup yields CDR1 SGHDN and CDR2 FVKESK. CDR3 length equals 18 residues. The V and J ends lost 0 bases and 3 bases, in that order; junction bases with no gene match: 10. Written as DNA, the CDR3 is TGTGCCAGCAGCCAAGATCGAGGTGTAGCGGGCTACACCGGGGAGCTGTTTTTT. It is translated as CASSQDRGVAGYTGELFF.

The chain employs TRBV18 and TRBJ1-3; D is uncertain. This CDR3 region has 13 residues. Germline V gene data show CDR1 as KGHSH and CDR2 as LQKENI. V was trimmed by 5 bases and J by 8 bases, leaving 13 bases between them. CDR3 residues: CASSSSFVYTIYF. The CDR3 nucleotides read TGTGCCAGCTCAAGCTCGTTTGTATACACCATATATTTT.

This clonotype was picked up one time. This chain uses TRBV3-1 with TRBJ1-5; unclear D gene. There are 15 residues in the CDR3. Trimming took off 2 bases at V and 9 bases at J, with 17 bases between the two ends. In germline, CDR1 is LGHDT, CDR2 YNNKEL (reference sequence). The CDR3 bases are TGTGCCAGCAGCCAATCCTCTGGTCCAGGTCGGCCCCAGCATTTT. It codes for CASSQSSGPGRPQHF. Combining the CDR3 with reference TRBV3-1 and TRBJ1-5 gives the whole variable domain DTAVSQTPKYLVTQMGNDKSIKCEQNLGHDTMYWYKQDSKKFLKIMFSYNNKELIINETVPNRFSPKSPDKAHLNLHINSLELGDSAVYFCASSQSSGPGRPQHFGDGTRLSIL.

The rearrangement uses TRBV12-3 or TRBV12-4 and TRBJ1-5, with 7 bases identical to TRBD1. The CDR3 is 13 amino acids. V was clipped by 7 bases and J by 4 bases; unmatched bases: 4. CDR3 region: CASTLTGNQPQHF. In DNA, the CDR3 is TGTGCCAGCACCCTGACAGGGAATCAGCCCCAGCATTTT.

V is TRBV24-1 and J is TRBJ2-1, with a possible D match to TRBD2 (6 bases). CDR1 KGHDR and CDR2 SFDVKD come from the germline V gene. V shed 9 bases and J shed 4 bases, with 18 bases lying between them. This CDR3 spans 15 amino acids. The CDR3 DNA is TGTGCCACCCGTCCGAGCGACGGGACTTACAATGAGCAGTTCTTC. The encoded protein is CATRPSDGTYNEQFF.

The chain is built from TRBV20-1 and TRBJ2-3, with 10 bases lining up with TRBD2. This CDR3 is 18 amino acids long. Germline CDR1 is DFQATT and CDR2 is SNEGSKA (reference sequence). Trimming removed 6 bases from V and 3 bases from J; junction bases left unmatched: 18. In DNA form, the CDR3 reads TGCAGTGCCCTAGGGGGGTTCTCTAGCGGGAGTCGAACAGATACGCAGTATTTT. Its protein product is CSALGGFSSGSRTDTQYF.

This clonotype was detected only a few times. As DNA, the CDR3 is TGCGCCAGCAGTCCGTCGGGGGGCAATGGCTACACCTTC. This encodes CASSPSGGNGYTF. V is TRBV10-1 and J is TRBJ1-2, with D perhaps TRBD1 (6 bases). The CDR3 sequence is 13 residues long. Germline-derived CDR1 and CDR2 are WNHNN and SYGVQD (reference sequence). Trimming took 5 bases from V and 6 from J, leaving 13 bases between them.

This chain joins TRBV11-2 and TRBJ2-7, with a weak D call TRBD1 (5 bases). Germline CDR1 is SGHAT and CDR2 is FQNNGV. The CDR3 contains 14 residues. The germline V and J ends were trimmed by 5 bases and 0 bases, with 11 bases remaining between them. The CDR3 region is CASSQGPYSYEQYF. The CDR3 region has the DNA TGTGCCAGCAGCCAGGGCCCTTACTCCTACGAGCAGTACTTC.

This sequence joins TRBV28 and TRBJ1-5; 9 bases agree with TRBD1. The V segment lost 6 bases and the J segment 3 bases; nucleotides outside the gene matches: 6. There are 15 residues in the CDR3. CDR1 MDHEN and CDR2 SYDVKM come from the germline V gene. Here the CDR3 DNA reads TGTGCCAGCAGCCAACAGGGGGCCCTCAATCAGCCCCAGCATTTT. The encoded protein is CASSQQGALNQPQHF.

A few counts support this clonotype. The chain combines TRBV3-1 with TRBJ2-2; 11 nucleotides match TRBD2. Germline assignment: CDR1 LGHDT and CDR2 YNNKEL (reference sequence). The CDR3 contains 19 residues. V gave up 1 base and J gave up 2 bases; unmatched junction bases: 9. The CDR3 here is CASSQARGSGRGNTGELFF. The CDR3 nucleotides read TGTGCCAGCAGCCAAGCCAGGGGTAGCGGGAGGGGAAACACCGGGGAGCTGTTTTTT.

This chain joins TRBV2 and TRBJ2-3; TRBD1 agrees at 7 bases. The trim removed 3 bases at V and 8 bases at J, leaving 8 bases unmatched. Germline V CDR1 and CDR2: SNHLY, FYNNEI. The CDR3 has 14 amino acids. DNA of the CDR3: TGTGCCAGCAGTGAGTTTCCCGCAGGGGGTACGCAGTATTTT. This sequence encodes CASSEFPAGGTQYF.

CDR3 amino acids: CASSDGTGESYTF. The CDR3 DNA sequence: TGTGCCAGCAGCGACGGGACAGGGGAGAGCTACACCTTC. The V call is TRBV7-2, the J call TRBJ1-2, with 10 bases fitting TRBD1. This CDR3 comprises 13 residues. Germline values: CDR1 SGHTA, CDR2 FQGNSA. V lost 5 bases and J lost 9; bases outside the gene matches: 6.